One sample yielded the 21 T cell receptor beta chains listed below, sequenced in a study of CD8+ T cells in alopecia areata (dated by TCRdb to the late 2010s). The meaning of the sample's time point label: 4 weeks on oral tofacitinib. Per the publication, the treatment or condition label means: oral pan-JAK inhibitor, 5-10 mg twice daily. Libraries were built with the immunoSEQ multiplex PCR assay. RNA was extracted from all samples and reverse transcribed into cDNA, which served as template for TCR sequencing. TCRdb carries this immuneACCESS record with in-frame sequences only. Its versions omit some clonotypes, under half of them owing to an unresolved V gene in the studies checked, with the rest unexplained. Here the sample has approximately 200,000 clones; roughly three fifths occur a single time. The leading ten clones occupy approximately 0.7% of the sample. Source: CD4+ T cells sorted from blood, taken at week 4, from a patient treated with tofacitinib. Source of these receptors: a human donor with alopecia areata.

V usage is TRBV5-4 and J usage is TRBJ2-1; 7 positions match TRBD2. Germline assignment: CDR1 SGHNT and CDR2 YYREEE (reference sequence). V lost 2 bases and J lost 1; bases outside the gene matches: 3. This CDR3 has 15 residues. The CDR3 is CASSLVGGSYNEQFF. The CDR3, as DNA: TGTGCCAGCAGCTTAGTGGGAGGGTCCTACAATGAGCAGTTCTTC.

This chain uses TRBV7-9 with TRBJ2-7; D not certain. Germline V gives CDR1 SEHNR, CDR2 FQNEAQ (reference sequence). V lost 3 bases to trimming and J lost 6 bases, with 9 bases between them. The CDR3 is made up of 12 amino acids. In DNA, the CDR3 is TGTGCCAGCAGCTTGGTAGGGATCGAGCAGTACTTC. The encoded protein is CASSLVGIEQYF. The full variable domain, its missing parts supplied by reference TRBV7-9 and TRBJ2-7, is DTGVSQNPRHKITKRGQNVTFRCDPISEHNRLYWYRQTLGQGPEFLTYFQNEAQLEKSRLLSDRFSAERPKGSFSTLEIQRTEQGDSAMYLCASSLVGIEQYFGPGTRLTVT.

This sequence joins TRBV29-1 and TRBJ2-7, with 7 bases identical to TRBD2. After removal of 4 bases from V and 5 bases from J, the junction contained 11 bases not matched to a gene. The CDR3 is made up of 14 amino acids. Germline V gene data show CDR1 as SQVTM and CDR2 as ANQGSEA. In DNA form, the CDR3 reads TGCAGCGTTGTAATGTTGCGGGAGTCCCACGAGCAGTACTTC. It encodes CSVVMLRESHEQYF.

This clone was observed a single time. The rearrangement links TRBV30 to TRBJ1-1, with 8 bases aligning to TRBD1. CDR3 size: 13 residues. V dropped 8 bases and J dropped 1; count of bases not matched to a gene: 6. Looked up from germline, CDR1 is GTSNPN and CDR2 is SVGIG (reference sequence). The CDR3 nucleotides are TGTGCCCAAGTGCAGGGGGCGAACACTGAAGCTTTCTTT. Translation gives CAQVQGANTEAFF.

The genes are TRBV15 and TRBJ2-6, with D unclear. V dropped 2 bases and J dropped 1 base, with 3 bases sitting between them. The CDR3 is 14 residues long. Looked up from germline, CDR1 is LNHNV and CDR2 is YYDKDF (reference sequence). CDR3 bases: TGTGCCACCAGCAGACCATCTGGGGCCAACGTCCTGACTTTC. Translating gives CATSRPSGANVLTF.

This sequence joins TRBV29-1 and TRBJ2-1; TRBD1 might be the D (6 bases). Germline V gene sequence: CDR1 SQVTM, CDR2 ANQGSEA. V was trimmed by 7 bases and J by 5 bases, leaving 15 bases between them. This CDR3 is built from 13 residues. CDR3 in amino acids: CSGEGTTNNEQFF. In DNA form, the CDR3 reads TGCAGCGGAGAGGGGACAACCAACAATGAGCAGTTCTTC.

V and J are TRBV4-1 and TRBJ2-5; D gene ambiguous. The CDR3 spans 14 residues. Per germline, CDR1 MGHRA and CDR2 YSYEKL. Deletions cut 0 bases from V and 9 bases from J, with 14 bases between. Here the CDR3 DNA reads TGCGCCAGCAGCCAAGACACCGGATACGCGGCCCAGTACTTC. Protein product: CASSQDTGYAAQYF.

The gene calls are TRBV19 and TRBJ2-5; TRBD1 aligns across 9 bases. CDR1 LNHDA and CDR2 SQIVND come from the germline V gene (reference sequence). With V trimmed by 7 bases and J by 5 bases, 8 bases remained unmatched. The CDR3 runs to 14 residues. CDR3 in amino acids: CASKQGASWETQYF. The CDR3 DNA reads TGTGCCAGTAAACAGGGGGCCTCCTGGGAGACCCAGTACTTC.

The chain has TRBV7-3 and TRBJ2-6; the D is unclear. Trimming removed 1 base at V and 0 bases at J, with 7 bases between. The CDR3 runs 16 residues. Germline V gene data show CDR1 as SGHTA and CDR2 as FQGTGA. CDR3 nucleotides: TGTGCCAGCAGCTTAAGTCCGATCTCTGGGGCCAACGTCCTGACTTTC. Residues: CASSLSPISGANVLTF.

To note about this clone: The sample contains more than one DNA sequence encoding this CDR3. V is TRBV28 and J is TRBJ2-6; possible D gene TRBD2, 5 bases. Germline lookup yields CDR1 MDHEN and CDR2 SYDVKM. Trimming left V 3 bases short and J 0 bases short, with 6 bases between. This CDR3 contains 15 residues. The CDR3 here is CASSFSGSGANVLTF. The CDR3, as DNA: TGTGCCAGCAGTTTCAGCGGCTCTGGGGCCAACGTCCTGACTTTC.

This clone has a single count. The sample holds other DNA sequences that translate to the same CDR3. The gene calls are TRBV7-9 and TRBJ1-1; D unresolved. Germline CDR1 is SEHNR and CDR2 is FQNEAQ (reference sequence). Trimming removed 4 bases at V and 4 bases at J, with 7 bases between. The CDR3 is 12 residues long. CDR3: CASSSLGTEAFF. The DNA of the CDR3 is TGTGCCAGCAGCTCCCTCGGCACTGAAGCTTTCTTT. The variable domain in full, completed from reference TRBV7-9 and TRBJ1-1, reads DTGVSQNPRHKITKRGQNVTFRCDPISEHNRLYWYRQTLGQGPEFLTYFQNEAQLEKSRLLSDRFSAERPKGSFSTLEIQRTEQGDSAMYLCASSSLGTEAFFGQGTRLTVV.

This chain links TRBV29-1 with TRBJ2-4; unclear D gene. Trimming pared 4 bases from V and 1 base from J, leaving 14 bases between. This CDR3 is built from 15 residues. Per the germline V gene, CDR1 is SQVTM and CDR2 is ANQGSEA. CDR3 residues: CSVVWMVGAKNIQYF. Written as DNA, the CDR3 is TGCAGCGTTGTGTGGATGGTGGGGGCCAAAAACATTCAGTACTTC. The complete variable domain, with remaining parts taken from reference TRBV29-1 and TRBJ2-4, reads SAVISQKPSRDICQRGTSLTIQCQVDSQVTMMFWYRQQPGQSLTLIATANQGSEATYESGFVIDKFPISRPNLTFSTLTVSNMSPEDSSIYLCSVVWMVGAKNIQYFGAGTRLSVL.

The J gene is TRBJ1-3, the V gene TRBV29-1; D not certain. V gave up 4 bases and J gave up 0 bases, with 4 bases separating them. This CDR3 is built from 12 residues. CDR1 and CDR2 (germline): SQVTM, ANQGSEA. The DNA of the CDR3 is TGCAGCGTTGTGGGCTCTGGAAACACCATATATTTT. Its protein product is CSVVGSGNTIYF.

V usage is TRBV11-2 and J usage is TRBJ2-2; D gene unclear. The CDR3 has 15 residues. V was trimmed by 3 bases and J by 7 bases, leaving 15 bases between them. Germline loops: CDR1 SGHAT, CDR2 FQNNGV. The CDR3 nucleotides are TGTGCCAGCAGCTTTGTACCCGCCCCAGACGGGGAGCTGTTTTTT. Its translation: CASSFVPAPDGELFF.

This clone was seen a handful of times. This sample includes further DNA sequences coding for the same CDR3. The CDR3 coding sequence is TGTGCCAGCAGAAACACCGGGGAGCTGTTTTTT. It specifies CASRNTGELFF. This chain uses TRBV6-6 with TRBJ2-2; D gene uncertain. The CDR3 is 11 residues long. The V end was cut by 6 bases, the J end by 2 bases, with 1 base between. Germline V gene sequence: CDR1 MNHNY, CDR2 SVGAGI (reference sequence).

The chain links TRBV7-6 to TRBJ2-3; no firm D call. Per germline, CDR1 SGHVS and CDR2 FNYEAQ. This CDR3 comprises 11 residues. V gave up 3 bases and J gave up 6 bases, with 4 bases separating them. CDR3 sequence reads: CASSFMDTQYF. DNA for the CDR3: TGTGCCAGCAGCTTTATGGATACGCAGTATTTT. The variable domain in full, with the rest retrieved from reference TRBV7-6 and TRBJ2-3, is GAGVSQSPRYKVTKRGQDVALRCDPISGHVSLYWYRQALGQGPEFLTYFNYEAQQDKSGLPNDRFSAERPEGSISTLTIQRTEQRDSAMYRCASSFMDTQYFGPGTRLTVL.

The rearrangement links TRBV4-3 to TRBJ2-7; D not certain. V lost 2 bases and J 8 bases, leaving 19 bases between the germline ends. This CDR3 has 15 amino acids. The germline gives CDR1 LGHNA, CDR2 YSLEER. CDR3 sequence reads: CASSQFLDGKIQQYF. DNA of the CDR3: TGCGCCAGCAGCCAATTCTTAGATGGGAAAATCCAGCAGTACTTC.

The sample holds a few counts of this clone. The chain joins TRBV4-3 to TRBJ2-2; 10 positions agree with TRBD1. The CDR3 totals 16 residues. The germline gives CDR1 LGHNA, CDR2 YSLEER. Losses at the gene ends were 1 base for V and 4 bases for J; bases not matched to a gene: 3. CDR3 DNA: TGCGCCAGCAGCCAAGGACAGGGGGCCGGCACCGGGGAGCTGTTTTTT. Amino acids: CASSQGQGAGTGELFF.

V is TRBV29-1 and J is TRBJ2-2; 13 nucleotides agree with TRBD2. With 3 bases clipped from V and 4 bases from J, the junction kept 8 bases outside the gene matches. Per germline, CDR1 SQVTM and CDR2 ANQGSEA. CDR3 size: 17 residues. CDR3 residues: CSVDGLAGVPPTGELFF. As DNA, the CDR3 is TGCAGCGTTGATGGACTAGCGGGAGTCCCTCCCACCGGGGAGCTGTTTTTT.

J is TRBJ2-1 and V is TRBV7-2; 16 positions agree with TRBD2. CDR1 and CDR2 from the germline V gene are SGHTA and FQGNSA. V lost 6 bases to trimming and J lost 7 bases; unmatched junction nucleotides: 6. The CDR3 runs 16 residues. The CDR3, as DNA: TGTGCCAGCAGACCCCTGGGACTAGCGGGAGGGAATGAGCAGTTCTTC. The encoded protein is CASRPLGLAGGNEQFF.

The CDR3 bases are TGTGCCACCGAGGGGGGACAGAAAGAGACCCAGTACTTC. The encoded protein is CATEGGQKETQYF. The chain carries TRBV6-5 and TRBJ2-5, with D perhaps matching TRBD1 (7 bases). Germline CDR1 reads MNHEY; CDR2 reads SVGAGI. The length of the CDR3 is 13 residues. With 10 bases removed from V and 3 bases from J, the gap between germline ends came to 15 bases.